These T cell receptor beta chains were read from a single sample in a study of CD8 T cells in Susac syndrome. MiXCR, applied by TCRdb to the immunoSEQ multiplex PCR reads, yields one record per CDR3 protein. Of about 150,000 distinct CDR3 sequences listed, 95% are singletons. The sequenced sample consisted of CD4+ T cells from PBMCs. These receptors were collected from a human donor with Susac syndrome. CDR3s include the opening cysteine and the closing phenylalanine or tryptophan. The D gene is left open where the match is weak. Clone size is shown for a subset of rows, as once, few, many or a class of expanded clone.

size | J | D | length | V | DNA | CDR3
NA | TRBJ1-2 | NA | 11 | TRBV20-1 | TGCAGTGCTAGGAGAGACTATGGCTACACCTTC | CSARRDYGYTF
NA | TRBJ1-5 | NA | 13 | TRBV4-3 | TGCGCCAGCAGCGACAGCCTGAATCAGCCCCAGCATTTT | CASSDSLNQPQHF
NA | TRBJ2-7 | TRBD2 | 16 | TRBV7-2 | TGTGCCAGCAGCCCCTTTCGGGGGGGGCGTCCCTACGAGCAGTACTTC | CASSPFRGGRPYEQYF
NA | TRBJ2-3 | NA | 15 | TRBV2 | TGTGCCAGCAGGTCGGGGGGCGGGAGCACAGATACGCAGTATTTT | CASRSGGGSTDTQYF
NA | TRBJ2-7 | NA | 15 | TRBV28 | TGTGCCAGCAGTTTATTGGGGGGTAGCTCCTACGAGCAGTACTTC | CASSLLGGSSYEQYF
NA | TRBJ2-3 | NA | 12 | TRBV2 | TGTGCCAGCAGGGGGGACGAGGATACGCAGTATTTT | CASRGDEDTQYF
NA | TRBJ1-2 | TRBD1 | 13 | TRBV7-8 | TGTGCCAGCAGCCCCGACAGGGGGCTTGGCTACACCTTC | CASSPDRGLGYTF
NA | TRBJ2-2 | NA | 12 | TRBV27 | TGTGCCAGCAGTTTATTAACGGGGGAGCTGTTTTTT | CASSLLTGELFF
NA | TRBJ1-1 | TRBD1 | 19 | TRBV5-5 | TGTGCCAGCAGCTCCGGGACAGCAGACCTAAGCAGCACGAACACTGAAGCTTTCTTT | CASSSGTADLSSTNTEAFF
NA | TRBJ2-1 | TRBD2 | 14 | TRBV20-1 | TGCAGTGCTAGCCTAGCGGGGGGGCGTGGTGAGCAGTTCTTC | CSASLAGGRGEQFF
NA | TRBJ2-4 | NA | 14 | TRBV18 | TGTGCCAGCTCACCACAGGCAGGGGAGGACATTCAGTACTTC | CASSPQAGEDIQYF
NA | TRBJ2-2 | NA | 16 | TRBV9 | TGTGCCAGCAGCCTCCACCCAGGCTCCCTCACCGGGGAGCTGTTTTTT | CASSLHPGSLTGELFF
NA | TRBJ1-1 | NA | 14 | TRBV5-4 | TGTGCCAGCAGCTTGGTTACTCGGGACACTGAAGCTTTCTTT | CASSLVTRDTEAFF
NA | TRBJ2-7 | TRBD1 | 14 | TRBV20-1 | TGCAGTGCTAGAGGCCCGGGACAGGGCCACGAGCAGTACTTC | CSARGPGQGHEQYF
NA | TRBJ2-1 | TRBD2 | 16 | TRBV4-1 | TGCGCCAGCAGCCAAGAATTAGCTAGCGGGAGAAATGAGCAGTTCTTC | CASSQELASGRNEQFF
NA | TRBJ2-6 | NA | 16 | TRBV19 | TGTGCCAGTAGCCCGACAGGTGCCTCTGGGGCCAACGTCCTGACTTTC | CASSPTGASGANVLTF
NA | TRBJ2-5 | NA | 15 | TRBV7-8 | TGTGCCAGCAGCCGACTCGGGTCCCCCCAAGAGACCCAGTACTTC | CASSRLGSPQETQYF
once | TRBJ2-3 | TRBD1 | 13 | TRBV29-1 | TGCAGCGGGGAAGGGGGCTCAGGGGATACGCAGTATTTT | CSGEGGSGDTQYF
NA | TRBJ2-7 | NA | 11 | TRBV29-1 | TGCAGCGTCCAATCTAGGGAGGAGCAGTACTTC | CSVQSREEQYF
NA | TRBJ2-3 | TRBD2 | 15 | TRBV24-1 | TGTGCCACCTCCGATGAGCGGGGGGGCCCAGATACGCAGTATTTT | CATSDERGGPDTQYF
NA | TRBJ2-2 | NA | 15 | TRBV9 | TGTGCCAGCAGCGTAGAGGGACTGAACACCGGGGAGCTGTTTTTT | CASSVEGLNTGELFF
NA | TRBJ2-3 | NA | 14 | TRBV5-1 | TGCGCCAGCAGCTTGGGGGAGCGGACAGATACGCAGTATTTT | CASSLGERTDTQYF
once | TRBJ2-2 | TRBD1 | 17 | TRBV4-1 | TGCGCCAGCAGCCAAGAACCGGGACAGGGGATTCCCGGGGAGCTGTTTTTT | CASSQEPGQGIPGELFF
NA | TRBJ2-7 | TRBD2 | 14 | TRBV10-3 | TGTGCCATCAGGGTAGCGAGCGGGACCTACGAGCAGTACTTC | CAIRVASGTYEQYF
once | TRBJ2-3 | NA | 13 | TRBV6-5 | TGTGCCAGCAGTCCCCTCGTGACAGATACGCAGTATTTT | CASSPLVTDTQYF
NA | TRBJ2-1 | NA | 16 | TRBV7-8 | TGTGCCAGCAGCCCCCAGACCATCTCTGGGAACAATGAGCAGTTCTTC | CASSPQTISGNNEQFF
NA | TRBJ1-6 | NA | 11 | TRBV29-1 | TGCAGCGTCCTTTTAGATGCTTCCCTCCACTTT | CSVLLDASLHF